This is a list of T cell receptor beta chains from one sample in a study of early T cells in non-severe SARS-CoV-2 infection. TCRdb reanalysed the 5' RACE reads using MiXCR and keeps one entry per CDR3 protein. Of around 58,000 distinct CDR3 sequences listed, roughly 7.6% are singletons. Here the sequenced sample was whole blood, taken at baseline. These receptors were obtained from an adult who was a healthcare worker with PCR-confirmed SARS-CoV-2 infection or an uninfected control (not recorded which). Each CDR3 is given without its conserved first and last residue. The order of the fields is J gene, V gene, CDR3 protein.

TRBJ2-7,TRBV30,AWGLTLYEQY
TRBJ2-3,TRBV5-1,ASRAESTDTQY
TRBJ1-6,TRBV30,ASSTGIDNSPLH
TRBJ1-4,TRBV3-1,ASSPRQSAWEKLF
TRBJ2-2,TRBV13,ASSRTSGRGDTGELF
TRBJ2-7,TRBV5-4,ASSKKGQNSYEQY
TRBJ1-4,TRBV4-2,ASTQGGLEEKLF
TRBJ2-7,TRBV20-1,SAREQESYEQY
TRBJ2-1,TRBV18,ASSPPGLAGNNEQF
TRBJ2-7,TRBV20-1,SARTFLGYEQY
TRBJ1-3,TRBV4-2,ASSRNRDRGNTIY
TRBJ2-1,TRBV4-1,ASSQEWREGWGEQF
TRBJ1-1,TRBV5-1,ASSLAGQPNTEAF
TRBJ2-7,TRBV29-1,SVGGKTSYEQY
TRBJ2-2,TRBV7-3,ASSLTHENTGELF
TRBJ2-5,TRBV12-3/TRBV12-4,ASSIWGQETQY
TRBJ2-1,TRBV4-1,ASSQPISGRKGNEQF
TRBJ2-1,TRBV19,ATAPILSSYNEQF
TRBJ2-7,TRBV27,ASSRRQTPYEQY
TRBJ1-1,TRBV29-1,SVEPKTTTWDTEAF
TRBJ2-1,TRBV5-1,ASSEQTRPDYNEQF
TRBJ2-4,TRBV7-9,ASSPYYPGDSIQY
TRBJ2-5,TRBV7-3,ASSPQAGGYETQY
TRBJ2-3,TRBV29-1,SVVGRTQY
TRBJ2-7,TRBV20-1,SARGRESPYEQY
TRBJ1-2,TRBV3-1,ASSLRGYYGYT
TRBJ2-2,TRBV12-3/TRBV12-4,ASSWTGAGELF
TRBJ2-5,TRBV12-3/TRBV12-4,ASSPPGLETQY
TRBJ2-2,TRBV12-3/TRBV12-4,ASSLRGIGELF
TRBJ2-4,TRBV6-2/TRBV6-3,ASLTRLKNIQY
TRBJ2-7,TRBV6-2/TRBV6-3,ASRMTSGIEQY
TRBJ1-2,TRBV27,ASRQHANYGYT
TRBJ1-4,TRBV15,ATDLQNGGEKLF
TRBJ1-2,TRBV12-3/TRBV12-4,ASSIGTRNYGYT
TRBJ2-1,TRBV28,ASRAPSYNEQF
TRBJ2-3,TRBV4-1,ASSGRASSTDTQY
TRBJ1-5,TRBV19,ASSIGEPQH
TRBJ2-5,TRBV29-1,SVGVGTRETQY
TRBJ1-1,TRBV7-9,ASREWLNTEAF
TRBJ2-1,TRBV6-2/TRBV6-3,ASSYRLAGSDEQF
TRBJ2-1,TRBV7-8,AGAPRIYNEQF
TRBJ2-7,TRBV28,ASSFMPSGPFYEQY
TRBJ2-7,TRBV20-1,SANQRAYEQY
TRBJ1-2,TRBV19,ASRKDRGYGYT
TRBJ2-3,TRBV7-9,ASSSHLAGVPDTQY